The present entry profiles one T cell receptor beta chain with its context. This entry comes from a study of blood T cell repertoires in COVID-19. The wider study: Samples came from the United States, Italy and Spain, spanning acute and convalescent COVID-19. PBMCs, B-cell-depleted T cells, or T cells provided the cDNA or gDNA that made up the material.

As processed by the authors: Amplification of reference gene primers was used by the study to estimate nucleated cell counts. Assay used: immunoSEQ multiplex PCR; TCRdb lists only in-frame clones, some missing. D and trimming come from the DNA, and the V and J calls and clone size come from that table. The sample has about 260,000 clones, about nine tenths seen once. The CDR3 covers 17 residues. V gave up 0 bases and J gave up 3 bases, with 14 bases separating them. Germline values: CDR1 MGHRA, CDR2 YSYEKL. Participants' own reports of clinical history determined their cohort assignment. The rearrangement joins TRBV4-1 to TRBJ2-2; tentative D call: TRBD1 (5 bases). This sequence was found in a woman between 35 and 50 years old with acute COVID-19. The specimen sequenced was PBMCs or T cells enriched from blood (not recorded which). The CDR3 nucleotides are TGCGCCAGCAGCCAAGATAGGGGAATACGGCACACCGGGGAGCTGTTTTTT. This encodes CASSQDRGIRHTGELFF.